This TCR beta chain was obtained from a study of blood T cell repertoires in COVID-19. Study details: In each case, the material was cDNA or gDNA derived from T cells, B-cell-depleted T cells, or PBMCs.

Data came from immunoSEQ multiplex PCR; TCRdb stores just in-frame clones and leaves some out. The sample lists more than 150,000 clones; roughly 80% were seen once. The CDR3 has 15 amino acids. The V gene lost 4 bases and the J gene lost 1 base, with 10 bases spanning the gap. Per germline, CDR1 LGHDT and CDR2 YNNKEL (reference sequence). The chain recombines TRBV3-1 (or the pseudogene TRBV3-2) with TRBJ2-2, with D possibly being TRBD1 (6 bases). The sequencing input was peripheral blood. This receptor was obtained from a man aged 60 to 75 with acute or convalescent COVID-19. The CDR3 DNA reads TGTGCCAGCAGCCCTGGACAGCTGAACACCGGGGAGCTGTTTTTT. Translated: CASSPGQLNTGELFF.